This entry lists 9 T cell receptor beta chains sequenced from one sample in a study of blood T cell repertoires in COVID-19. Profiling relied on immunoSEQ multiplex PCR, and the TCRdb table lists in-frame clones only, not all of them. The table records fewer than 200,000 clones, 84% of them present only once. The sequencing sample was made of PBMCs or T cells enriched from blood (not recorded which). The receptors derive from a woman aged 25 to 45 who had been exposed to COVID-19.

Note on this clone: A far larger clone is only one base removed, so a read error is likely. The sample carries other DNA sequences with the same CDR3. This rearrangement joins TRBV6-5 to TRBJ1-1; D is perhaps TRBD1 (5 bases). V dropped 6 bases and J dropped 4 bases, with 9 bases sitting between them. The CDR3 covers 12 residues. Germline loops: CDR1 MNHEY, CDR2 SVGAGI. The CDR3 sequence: CASRRGGTEAFF. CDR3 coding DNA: TGTGCCAGCAGACGGGGGGGCACTGAAGCTTTCTTT.

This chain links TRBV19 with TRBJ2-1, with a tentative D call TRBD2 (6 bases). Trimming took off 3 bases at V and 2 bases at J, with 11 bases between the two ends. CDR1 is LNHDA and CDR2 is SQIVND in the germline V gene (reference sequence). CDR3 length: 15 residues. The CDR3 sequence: CASSIRLEAYNEQFF. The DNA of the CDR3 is TGTGCCAGTAGTATTAGACTAGAAGCCTACAATGAGCAGTTCTTC.

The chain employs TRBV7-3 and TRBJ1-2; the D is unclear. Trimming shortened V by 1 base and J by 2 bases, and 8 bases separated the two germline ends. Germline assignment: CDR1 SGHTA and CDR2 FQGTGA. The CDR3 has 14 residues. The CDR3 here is CASSLNGGNYGYTF. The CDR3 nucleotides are TGTGCCAGCAGCTTAAACGGAGGGAACTATGGCTACACCTTC.

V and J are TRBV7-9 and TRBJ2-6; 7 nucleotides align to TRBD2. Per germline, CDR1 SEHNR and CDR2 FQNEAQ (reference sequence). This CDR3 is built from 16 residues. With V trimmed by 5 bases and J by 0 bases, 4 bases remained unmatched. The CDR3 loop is CASSPRTSSGANVLTF. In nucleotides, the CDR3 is TGTGCCAGCAGCCCACGGACTAGCTCTGGGGCCAACGTCCTGACTTTC.

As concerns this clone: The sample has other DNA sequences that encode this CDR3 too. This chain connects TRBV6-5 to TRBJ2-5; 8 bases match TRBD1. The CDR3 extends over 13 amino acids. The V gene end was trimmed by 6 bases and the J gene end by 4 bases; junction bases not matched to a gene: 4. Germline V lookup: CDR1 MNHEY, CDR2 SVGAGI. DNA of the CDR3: TGTGCCAGCAGCCAAGACAGGGGAGAGACCCAGTACTTC. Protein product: CASSQDRGETQYF.

CDR3 nucleotides: TGCAGTGCTCGATCAGAGGCCGCCCAGCATTTT. Its translation is CSARSEAAQHF. The V gene is TRBV20-1, the J gene TRBJ1-5; D is unclear. Trimming removed 5 bases from V and 11 bases from J, with 13 bases in between. The length of the CDR3 is 11 residues. Germline-derived CDR1 and CDR2 are DFQATT and SNEGSKA (reference sequence).

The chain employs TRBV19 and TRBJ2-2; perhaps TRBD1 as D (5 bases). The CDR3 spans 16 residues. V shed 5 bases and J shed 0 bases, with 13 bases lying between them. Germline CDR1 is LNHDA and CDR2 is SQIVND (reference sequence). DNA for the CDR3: TGTGCCAGTAGTCTTCACAAGACAGCGAACACCGGGGAGCTGTTTTTT. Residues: CASSLHKTANTGELFF.

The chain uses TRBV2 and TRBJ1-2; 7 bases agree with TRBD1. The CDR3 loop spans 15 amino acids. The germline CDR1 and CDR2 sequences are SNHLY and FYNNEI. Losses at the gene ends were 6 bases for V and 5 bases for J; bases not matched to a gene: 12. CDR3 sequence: CASSLQGPFDYGYTF. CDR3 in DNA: TGTGCCAGCAGCCTACAGGGGCCGTTTGATTATGGCTACACCTTC.

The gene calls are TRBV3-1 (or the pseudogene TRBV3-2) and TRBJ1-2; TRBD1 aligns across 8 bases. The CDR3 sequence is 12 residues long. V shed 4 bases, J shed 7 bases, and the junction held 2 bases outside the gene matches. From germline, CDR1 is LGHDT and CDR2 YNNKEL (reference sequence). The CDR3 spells CASSPGGGGYTF. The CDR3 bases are TGTGCCAGCAGCCCAGGGGGCGGTGGCTACACCTTC.